This TCR beta chain is from a study of blood T cell repertoires in COVID-19. Whole-study context: Samples taken during acute and convalescent COVID-19 were collected in the United States, Italy and Spain. T cells, B-cell-depleted T cells, or PBMCs supplied cDNA or gDNA.

As handled by the study authors: Cell counts per sample came from amplifying reference gene primers. The repertoire was sequenced with immunoSEQ multiplex PCR; TCRdb's copy has only in-frame clones and lacks some. The D gene and trimming were derived from the DNA, and the V and J assignments and clone size from that table. Of 100,000 to 130,000 clones in the sample, 88% were seen once. The germline V and J ends were trimmed by 2 bases and 4 bases, with 11 bases remaining between them. The CDR3 consists of 15 residues. Germline V gene sequence: CDR1 MNHEY, CDR2 SVGEGT. This receptor was obtained from a man between 45 and 60 years old with active or convalescent COVID-19. What was sequenced was peripheral blood. V and J are TRBV6-2 or TRBV6-3 and TRBJ1-4; D is undetermined. As DNA, the CDR3 is TGTGCCAGCAGTTACAACCGGGAGCTTAATGAAAAACTGTTTTTT. As protein: CASSYNRELNEKLFF.